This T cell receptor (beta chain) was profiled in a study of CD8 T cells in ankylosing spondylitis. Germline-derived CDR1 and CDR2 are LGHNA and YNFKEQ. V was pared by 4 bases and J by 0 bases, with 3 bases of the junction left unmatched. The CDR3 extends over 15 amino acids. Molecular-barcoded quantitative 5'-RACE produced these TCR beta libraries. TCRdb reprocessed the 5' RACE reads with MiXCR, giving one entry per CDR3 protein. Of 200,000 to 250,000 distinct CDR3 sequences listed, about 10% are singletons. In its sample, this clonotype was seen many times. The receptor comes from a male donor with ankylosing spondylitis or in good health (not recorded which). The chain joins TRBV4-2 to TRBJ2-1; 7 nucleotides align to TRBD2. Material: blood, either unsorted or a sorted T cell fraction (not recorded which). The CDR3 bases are TGTGCCAGCAGCCCAGCGGGGAGCTCCTACAATGAGCAGTTCTTC. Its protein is CASSPAGSSYNEQFF.